These T cell receptor beta chains were read from a single sample in a study of blood T cells in healthy people across ages. TCRdb re-analysed the 5' RACE reads in MiXCR, keeping a single row per CDR3 protein. The table lists over 1,500,000 distinct CDR3 sequences, about 49% of them singletons. The material sequenced was blood. Receptors were obtained from a woman in her forties in good health. Each CDR3 is given with its conserved first and last residue. D genes are given only for firm matches. Expanded clones are given a class, and other clones once, few, many or no size at all.

J gene | clone size | V gene | D gene | CDR3 protein | CDR3 DNA
TRBJ1-2 | NA | TRBV29-1 | NA | CSVVSRDGYTF | TGCAGCGTTGTTTCCAGGGATGGCTACACCTTC
TRBJ2-5 | NA | TRBV29-1 | TRBD2 | CSVGASGGGTNEQYF | TGCAGCGTTGGGGCTAGCGGGGGGGGGACCAATGAGCAGTACTTC
TRBJ1-2 | NA | TRBV28 | TRBD1 | CASGGPDRGPNYGYTF | TGTGCCAGCGGGGGACCGGACAGGGGACCGAACTATGGCTACACCTTC
TRBJ1-5 | NA | TRBV6-5 | NA | CASSGGPAQPQHF | TGTGCCAGCAGTGGGGGTCCGGCTCAGCCCCAGCATTTT
TRBJ2-7 | NA | TRBV4-3 | NA | CASSHNPTDPQYF | TGCGCCAGCAGCCACAATCCGACAGACCCGCAGTACTTC
TRBJ2-1 | once | TRBV20-1 | NA | CSARRGSNNEQFF | TGCAGTGCTAGAAGGGGGAGCAACAATGAGCAGTTCTTC
TRBJ2-3 | NA | TRBV9 | TRBD2 | CASSVARFSGGGTDTQYF | TGTGCCAGCAGCGTAGCCCGATTTAGCGGGGGTGGGACAGATACGCAGTATTTT
TRBJ2-1 | few | TRBV6-1 | TRBD2 | CASRTSNVYNEQFF | TGTGCCAGCAGGACTAGCAACGTTTACAATGAGCAGTTCTTC
TRBJ2-7 | few | TRBV20-1 | NA | CSARPPSGVVGEQYF | TGCAGTGCTAGACCTCCCTCGGGAGTCGTGGGCGAGCAGTACTTC
TRBJ2-7 | NA | TRBV5-5 | TRBD2 | CASSPTSGVISEQYF | TGTGCCAGCAGCCCCACTAGCGGGGTTATAAGTGAGCAGTACTTC
TRBJ2-1 | few | TRBV7-2 | NA | CASSLRAASFGGNEQFF | TGTGCCAGCAGCCTTCGCGCAGCCTCCTTTGGGGGCAATGAGCAGTTCTTC
TRBJ2-5 | few | TRBV7-2 | NA | CASKVGGTETQYF | TGTGCCAGCAAAGTAGGAGGCACGGAGACCCAGTACTTC
TRBJ2-7 | many | TRBV4-3 | NA | CASSQDRGAPYEQYF | TGCGCCAGCAGCCAAGATCGGGGGGCACCCTACGAGCAGTACTTC
TRBJ2-7 | NA | TRBV18 | NA | CASSPLEGKREQYF | TGTGCCAGCTCACCACTCGAGGGTAAAAGGGAGCAGTACTTC
TRBJ2-7 | NA | TRBV6-2/TRBV6-3 | TRBD1 | CASELDRGGYNEQYF | TGTGCCAGCGAGCTCGACAGGGGGGGCTACAATGAGCAGTACTTC
TRBJ2-3 | NA | TRBV7-3 | NA | CASSLNIIGDTQYF | TGTGCCAGCAGCTTAAACATTATTGGAGATACGCAGTATTTT
TRBJ1-2 | NA | TRBV18 | NA | CASSLQASEGYTF | TGTGCCAGCTCCCTCCAGGCTTCGGAGGGCTACACCTTC
TRBJ2-1 | NA | TRBV5-1 | NA | CASSLAQRARGNEQFF | TGCGCCAGCAGCTTGGCCCAGCGGGCAAGGGGCAATGAGCAGTTCTTC
TRBJ1-1 | NA | TRBV7-2 | NA | CASSRTGPRLNTEAFF | TGTGCCAGCAGTCGCACAGGTCCCAGATTGAACACTGAAGCTTTCTTT
TRBJ1-4 | NA | TRBV20-1 | NA | CSARLGPTKEKLFF | TGCAGTGCCCGCTTGGGACCTACCAAGGAAAAACTGTTTTTT